The sequence of this TCR beta chain was determined in a study of blood T cells in healthy people across ages. Study-level points and caveats: While age rose, TCR beta diversity per million T cells dropped in a roughly linear way.

V gave up 5 bases and J gave up 0 bases, with 23 bases separating them. This CDR3 is 18 amino acids long. CDR1 and CDR2 from the germline V gene are DFQATT and SNEGSKA (reference sequence). With regard to this clonotype: Antigen unknown.

The draw of peripheral blood yielded ten milliliters from each donor. It was with a sample-barcoded 5' primer and a J-beta primer mix that a second PCR of roughly 7 to 12 cycles was run. The template-switch adaptor, which had 12 random nucleotides, put a tag on each cDNA molecule. TCRdb re-called the 5' RACE reads with MiXCR, one entry per CDR3 protein. The table shows about 1,600,000 distinct CDR3 sequences, with roughly 40% occurring only once. This sequence was found in a woman younger than 30 in good health. The sequencing input was blood. The chain is built from TRBV20-1 and TRBJ1-5, with D possibly matching TRBD1 (6 bases). The CDR3 loop is CSADTSGHHFYSNQPQHF. The CDR3 DNA is TGCAGTGCTGACACTTCGGGACACCACTTCTATAGCAATCAGCCCCAGCATTTT.